This TCR beta chain was observed in a study of T cells expressing NK-cell markers. The length of the CDR3 is 13 residues. CDR1 and CDR2 from the germline V gene are MNHNY and SVGAGI (reference sequence). TCRdb re-called the 5' RACE reads and shows each CDR3 protein once, DNA omitted. The table counts about 460,000 distinct CDR3 sequences; 1.4% lies in the top ten. The receptor comes from a woman between 50 and 59 years old in good health. The source material was blood T cells: a sorted CD56 or NKG2C T cell subset, CD4+ or CD8+ T cells, or bulk PBMC T cells (not recorded which). V gene TRBV6-6 combines with J gene TRBJ1-3. CDR3 region: CASSYLFGNTIYF.